What follows are 19 T cell receptor beta chains derived from one specimen sequenced in a study of T-cell memory formation after mild COVID-19. TCRdb analysed the 5' RACE reads with MiXCR anew, one entry per CDR3 protein. The sample has fewer than 500,000 distinct CDR3 sequences; more than 20% are singletons. Source material: PBMCs or a T cell subset sorted from them (not recorded which). These receptors were collected from an adult woman who had mild COVID-19 (a few samples of this study predate the infection). Cell type and time point are not known.

The table lists this clonotype with a count of one. This may arise from a read error, as a much more abundant clone is one base away. V is TRBV30 and J is TRBJ2-7, with D perhaps given as TRBD1 or TRBD2 (5 bases each). The CDR3 has 12 residues. Germline V CDR1 and CDR2: GTSNPN, SVGIG (reference sequence). CDR3 in amino acids: CSWSGEGYEQYF. The CDR3 DNA is TGTTCCTGGAGTGGAGAGGGGTACGAGCAGTACTTC.

CDR3 sequence (DNA): TGTGCCAGCAGCTCCCGTGGCGGAGGGGGCTACAATGAGCAGTTCTTC. Translating gives CASSSRGGGGYNEQFF. This chain links TRBV7-2 with TRBJ2-1; the D gene could be TRBD1 or TRBD2 (6 bases each). V lost 4 bases to trimming and J lost 3 bases, with 16 bases between them. The CDR3 contains 16 residues. Germline CDR1 is SGHTA and CDR2 is FQGNSA.

This clonotype has at least ten counts. The V call is TRBV12-3 or TRBV12-4, the J call TRBJ1-2; TRBD1 matches 10 bases. V dropped 7 bases and J dropped 3; count of bases not matched to a gene: 8. The CDR3 extends over 15 amino acids. The DNA of the CDR3 is TGTGCCAGCAACGGGGGGACAGGGGAGCACTATGGCTACACCTTC. It encodes CASNGGTGEHYGYTF.

The chain recombines TRBV5-1 with TRBJ1-5; D might be TRBD1 (5 bases). This CDR3 contains 18 residues. Trimming stripped 3 bases from V and 0 bases from J, with 19 bases between. CDR1 SGHRS and CDR2 YFSETQ come from the germline V gene. In DNA form, the CDR3 reads TGCGCCAGCAGCTGCGGTACCTGCCGGGACGATAGCAATCAGCCCCAGCATTTT. Translating gives CASSCGTCRDDSNQPQHF.

The chain uses TRBV24-1 and TRBJ1-5; tentative D call: TRBD1 (6 bases). The V gene lost 3 bases and the J gene lost 5 bases, with 13 bases spanning the gap. CDR3 length equals 15 residues. Germline V lookup: CDR1 KGHDR, CDR2 SFDVKD. CDR3 loop: CATSDIPGVDQPQHF. In DNA, the CDR3 is TGTGCCACCAGTGATATTCCAGGGGTTGATCAGCCCCAGCATTTT.

The V and J genes are TRBV29-1 and TRBJ2-5, with 12 bases identical to TRBD2. The length of the CDR3 is 14 residues. The V gene's germline CDR1 is SQVTM and CDR2 ANQGSEA. CDR3 in amino acids: CVEILAGGLETQYF. For the CDR3, the DNA is TGCGTCGAAATACTAGCGGGAGGTCTAGAGACCCAGTACTTC.

The chain is built from TRBV6-5 and TRBJ2-1, with unresolved D. CDR3 length: 15 residues. Germline CDR1 and CDR2: MNHEY and SVGAGI. V lost 0 bases and J 7 bases, leaving 13 bases between the germline ends. In nucleotides, the CDR3 is TGTGCCAGCAGTTACTCGATTGGGGTGGATAATGAGCAGTTCTTC. Translated: CASSYSIGVDNEQFF.

The CDR3 DNA sequence: TGCGCCAGCAGCCAAGAGCAACAGTCCTACGAGCAGTACTTC. Translation gives CASSQEQQSYEQYF. The chain is built from TRBV4-1 and TRBJ2-7; D remains unclear. V lost 0 bases and J 1 base, leaving 7 bases between the germline ends. The CDR3 spans 14 residues. In germline, CDR1 is MGHRA, CDR2 YSYEKL.

V and J are TRBV5-6 and TRBJ1-1; the D gene is possibly TRBD1 (6 bases). The germline V gene has CDR1 SGHDT and CDR2 YYEEEE. Deletions cut 5 bases from V and 5 bases from J, with 19 bases between. CDR3 length: 15 amino acids. The CDR3 DNA follows: TGTGCCAGCAGATCCCTGACAGGTGAAGTTACTGAAGCTTTCTTT. It specifies CASRSLTGEVTEAFF.

This clonotype was counted only a few times. V gene TRBV5-6 combines with J gene TRBJ1-1; D remains ambiguous. V was clipped by 0 bases and J by 6 bases, with 9 bases between them. Germline V gene lookup returns CDR1 SGHDT and CDR2 YYEEEE. This CDR3 is 13 amino acids long. The CDR3 DNA follows: TGTGCCAGCAGCTTGGTTGGGAAACCTGAAGCTTTCTTT. This gives the protein CASSLVGKPEAFF.

The chain is built from TRBV24-1 and TRBJ1-5, with 7 positions matching TRBD1. Germline values: CDR1 KGHDR, CDR2 SFDVKD. V lost 5 bases and J lost 3; bases outside the gene matches: 9. The CDR3 loop spans 16 amino acids. The CDR3 DNA reads TGTGCCACCAGTGGACCCACTGGACAGGCCAATCAGCCCCAGCATTTT. Its protein product is CATSGPTGQANQPQHF.

The V and J genes are TRBV6-6 and TRBJ2-7; either TRBD1 or TRBD2 may fit D (5 bases each). V was pared by 6 bases and J by 2 bases, with 17 bases between. Germline CDR1 is MNHNY and CDR2 is SVGAGI (reference sequence). This CDR3 has 15 residues. CDR3: CASSAGAQSPYEQYF. The DNA of the CDR3 is TGTGCCAGCAGCGCCGGGGCCCAAAGTCCCTACGAGCAGTACTTC.

This chain joins TRBV7-9 and TRBJ2-5, with 11 nucleotides matching TRBD2. The junction had 3 bases not matched to a gene; V was cut back by 6 bases and J by 0 bases. CDR1 is SEHNR and CDR2 is FQNEAQ in the germline V gene (reference sequence). The CDR3 covers 15 residues. CDR3 amino acids: CASSILAGDQETQYF. CDR3 DNA: TGTGCCAGCAGTATACTAGCGGGGGACCAAGAGACCCAGTACTTC.

This clonotype was seen ten or more times. This sequence joins TRBV20-1 and TRBJ1-1; tentative D call: TRBD1 (5 bases). The V end lost 4 bases, the J end lost 1 base, and 10 bases lay between the germline ends. Germline values: CDR1 DFQATT, CDR2 SNEGSKA (reference sequence). The CDR3 has 13 amino acids. The CDR3 nucleotides are TGCAGTGCTACGGAGACAGCGAACACTGAAGCTTTCTTT. Its protein product is CSATETANTEAFF.

The chain is built from TRBV11-3 and TRBJ2-1; 9 nucleotides align to TRBD1. Germline CDR1 SGHNT, CDR2 YENEEA. The CDR3 contains 15 residues. Losses at the gene ends were 5 bases for V and 4 bases for J; bases not matched to a gene: 6. The CDR3 is CASSHGTGRYNEQFF. CDR3 DNA sequence: TGTGCCAGCAGCCACGGGACAGGGAGATACAATGAGCAGTTCTTC.

This chain uses TRBV29-1 with TRBJ2-2; 7 bases match TRBD2. V trimming: 2 bases; J trimming: 4 bases; junction bases outside the gene matches: 7. The germline V gene encodes CDR1 SQVTM and CDR2 ANQGSEA. The CDR3 length is 15 residues. CDR3 sequence (DNA): TGCAGCGTTGAATCCGGGGGGAGTGGCACCGGGGAGCTGTTTTTT. Encoded protein: CSVESGGSGTGELFF.

This clonotype was counted a few times. The chain uses TRBV7-9 and TRBJ2-1, with 13 bases aligning to TRBD2. CDR3 size: 15 residues. The germline V gene encodes CDR1 SEHNR and CDR2 FQNEAQ (reference sequence). V dropped 4 bases and J dropped 7; count of bases not matched to a gene: 4. The DNA of the CDR3 is TGTGCCAGCAGCTGGACTAGCGGGAGTGTTAATGAGCAGTTCTTC. Translation: CASSWTSGSVNEQFF.

This clonotype turned up a few times. The chain links TRBV23-1 to TRBJ2-5; a possible D gene is TRBD1 (6 bases). TRBV23-1 is marked as an open reading frame, function uncertain. V was pared by 6 bases and J by 1 base, with 15 bases between. This CDR3 region has 15 residues. The CDR3 nucleotides read TGCGCCAGCAGGAGCCAGGGGACGGTCCAAGAGACCCAGTACTTC. It encodes CASRSQGTVQETQYF.

In its sample, this clonotype was seen once. This rearrangement joins TRBV12-3 or TRBV12-4 to TRBJ2-7, with 9 bases matching TRBD2. The CDR3 has 15 amino acids. After removal of 1 base from V and 6 bases from J, the junction contained 7 bases not matched to a gene. CDR3 protein: CASSLVAGAYGEQYF. Written as DNA, the CDR3 is TGTGCCAGCAGTTTAGTAGCGGGGGCTTATGGCGAGCAGTACTTC.